Listed below are T cell receptor beta chains from one sample, sequenced in a study of blood T cell repertoires in COVID-19. Assay: immunoSEQ multiplex PCR; the TCRdb copy retains only in-frame clones and omits some. The table has around 22,000 clones, around 87% seen once. The source material was peripheral blood. These receptors were taken from a human donor with active COVID-19. The donor label of this sample is uncertain. CDR3s include the opening cysteine and the closing phenylalanine or tryptophan. D genes are given only for firm matches. Clone size, where shown, is once, few, many, or a class for clones that have expanded.

V	size	J	D	DNA	CDR3
TRBV4-2	few	TRBJ2-3	TRBD2	TGTGCCAGCAGCCAAGGGTCTGGACTAGCGGGAGATACGCAGTATTTT	CASSQGSGLAGDTQYF
TRBV29-1	NA	TRBJ2-7	NA	TGCAGCGTTGGGGGCAGCTGGACCTACGAGCAGTACTTC	CSVGGSWTYEQYF
TRBV25-1	NA	TRBJ2-1	NA	TGTGCCAGCAGAGACACCCTCAGGAATGAGCAGTTCTTC	CASRDTLRNEQFF
TRBV29-1	NA	TRBJ2-1	TRBD2	TGCAGCGTCGCCGGGACTAGCGGGAGTATCGGGCGCAATGAGCAGTTCTTC	CSVAGTSGSIGRNEQFF
TRBV5-1	NA	TRBJ2-5	TRBD2	TGCGCCAGCAGCACCAGCGGGGGGGCCGGAGAGACCCAGTACTTC	CASSTSGGAGETQYF
TRBV7-3	NA	TRBJ2-2	TRBD1	TGTGCCAGCAGCCAAGGGACAGGGTTGACCGGGGAGCTGTTTTTT	CASSQGTGLTGELFF
TRBV30	NA	TRBJ1-2	NA	TGTGCCTGGAATGAGGGAACTAACTATGGCTACACCTTC	CAWNEGTNYGYTF
TRBV2	NA	TRBJ2-7	TRBD1	TGTGCCAGCAGTTTCCCGGGACAGGCTATCTACGAGCAGTACTTC	CASSFPGQAIYEQYF
TRBV27	NA	TRBJ2-6	NA	TGTGCCAGCAGTTTTCGGCGGCCCAACTCTGGGGCCAACGTCCTGACTTTC	CASSFRRPNSGANVLTF
TRBV7-3	NA	TRBJ2-1	TRBD1	TGTGCCAGCAGCCCCACGGACAGGGACAATGAGCAGTTCTTC	CASSPTDRDNEQFF
TRBV5-8	once	TRBJ2-5	TRBD2	TGTGCCCCAGGGAGCGGGGGGCTAAGAGAGACCCAGTACTTC	CAPGSGGLRETQYF
TRBV4-1	NA	TRBJ2-7	TRBD1	TGCGCCAGCAGCCAAGAGGGGACAGGGGCTGGTCGGGCGTACTTC	CASSQEGTGAGRAYF
TRBV4-1	NA	TRBJ2-5	TRBD2	TGCGCCAGCAGCCAAGTCGCGGGACTAGCGGGAGGGGGCGAGACCCAGTACTTC	CASSQVAGLAGGGETQYF
TRBV27	NA	TRBJ1-5	NA	TGTGCCAGCAATCTCAGATCGCGTGGGGAGACGTGCAATCAGCCCCAGCATTTT	CASNLRSRGETCNQPQHF
TRBV6-1	NA	TRBJ2-3	NA	TGTGCCAGCAGTGAAGAGAGGAGAACGCAGTATTTT	CASSEERRTQYF
TRBV7-8	NA	TRBJ2-3	TRBD1	TGTGCCAGCAGCGGACAGGGGGGCTTCACAGATACGCAGTATTTT	CASSGQGGFTDTQYF
TRBV7-8	NA	TRBJ2-2	TRBD2	TGTGCCAGCAGCCTTCCTAGCGGGGGGCTCACCGGGGAGCTGTTTTTT	CASSLPSGGLTGELFF
TRBV21-1	NA	TRBJ2-3	NA	TGTGCCAGCAGCAAAGGAAGGACTAGCGGGGGAGATACGCAGTATTTT	CASSKGRTSGGDTQYF
TRBV7-6	NA	TRBJ2-7	TRBD1	TGTGCCAGCAGCTTGCCGGGACAGGGAGGGAACGAGCAGTACTTC	CASSLPGQGGNEQYF
TRBV5-5	NA	TRBJ1-3	NA	TGTGCCAGCAGCTTGGGGACAGCTGGAAACACCATATATTTT	CASSLGTAGNTIYF
TRBV12-3/TRBV12-4	NA	TRBJ2-3	TRBD1	TGTGCCAGCACCCAACAGGGGAATACGCAGTATTTT	CASTQQGNTQYF
TRBV6-5	NA	TRBJ1-2	TRBD1	TGTGCCACGATACAGGGGGCGTTTGGCTACACCTTC	CATIQGAFGYTF
TRBV4-1	NA	TRBJ2-4	NA	TGCGCCAGCAGCCAAGATCGGGACTCCCTTCAGTACTTC	CASSQDRDSLQYF
TRBV6-1	NA	TRBJ2-1	NA	TGTGCCAGCAGTGAAGCGTCCCGGCCAGGGAAGAATGAGCAGTTCTTC	CASSEASRPGKNEQFF
TRBV18	NA	TRBJ2-7	TRBD2	TGTGCCAGCTCACCAAGCGGGGATCCCTCCTACGAGCAGTACTTC	CASSPSGDPSYEQYF
TRBV9	NA	TRBJ2-1	TRBD1	TGTGCCAGCAGCCACAAAAGGGGACAGGGGATCTACAATGAGCAGTTCTTC	CASSHKRGQGIYNEQFF
TRBV5-1	once	TRBJ1-3	NA	TGCGCCAGCAGCTTGGGTTCAGGAAACACCATATATTTT	CASSLGSGNTIYF
TRBV2	NA	TRBJ1-1	NA	TGTGCCAGCAGTTTTAGACGGGACACTGAAGCTTTCTTT	CASSFRRDTEAFF
TRBV3-1/TRBV3-2	NA	TRBJ2-1	TRBD2	TGTGCCAGCAGCCAAGGGGCGGGACTAGTCGGCAATGAGCAGTTCTTC	CASSQGAGLVGNEQFF
TRBV10-1	NA	TRBJ1-1	NA	TGCGCCAGCAGCCGGGACACCTCGAACACTGAAGCTTTCTTT	CASSRDTSNTEAFF
TRBV28	NA	TRBJ2-1	TRBD1	TGTGCCAGCAGGTTTTTTCAGGGGGCAGGGAATGAGCAGTTCTTC	CASRFFQGAGNEQFF
TRBV3-1/TRBV3-2	NA	TRBJ2-3	NA	TGTGCCAGCAGCCAAGGGGGCGAGATAACCACAGATACGCAGTATTTT	CASSQGGEITTDTQYF
TRBV7-9	NA	TRBJ2-1	NA	TGTGCCAGCAGGGCGACAGTCGATGAGCAGTTCTTC	CASRATVDEQFF
TRBV7-2	NA	TRBJ1-4	NA	TGTGCCAGCAGCTTAGAGTTGGCCCACAATGAAAAACTGTTTTTT	CASSLELAHNEKLFF
TRBV4-1	NA	TRBJ1-1	NA	TGCGCCAGCAGCCCTTGGGGGGGGCGTCCTGAAGCTTTCTTT	CASSPWGGRPEAFF
TRBV6-1	NA	TRBJ2-7	NA	TGTGCCAGCAGTGAAGTGCAAGGAGGGTACGAGCAGTACTTC	CASSEVQGGYEQYF
TRBV7-9	NA	TRBJ1-4	TRBD1	TGTGCCAGCAGCTCGGGGACAGCAACCGGTGAAAAACTGTTTTTT	CASSSGTATGEKLFF
TRBV11-3	NA	TRBJ2-3	TRBD1	TGTGCCAGCAGCGGATACCGGGACAGGTTCCCAGATACGCAGTATTTT	CASSGYRDRFPDTQYF
TRBV3-1/TRBV3-2	once	TRBJ1-6	NA	TGTGCCAGCAGCCAAGATCTGGGGGGTTGGAATTCACCCCTCCACTTT	CASSQDLGGWNSPLHF
TRBV21-1	NA	TRBJ2-4	NA	TGTGCCAGCAGCAAAGGGGTAGGACAGGGTGTAGCCAAAAACATTCAGTACTTC	CASSKGVGQGVAKNIQYF
TRBV19	large	TRBJ2-7	NA	TGTGCCAGTAGTATCGCCTCAGGGGACGAGCAGTACTTC	CASSIASGDEQYF
TRBV7-9	once	TRBJ2-7	TRBD2	TGTGCCAGCAGCCAGGGAGGGGCGATTTACGAGCAGTACTTC	CASSQGGAIYEQYF
TRBV7-2	NA	TRBJ1-1	NA	TGTGCCAGCAGTCCGGGACATTCGAACACTGAAGCTTTCTTT	CASSPGHSNTEAFF
TRBV27	NA	TRBJ1-2	NA	TGTGCCAGCAGTTGGGAGGGTTGGTATGGCTACACCTTC	CASSWEGWYGYTF
TRBV28	NA	TRBJ2-6	NA	TGTGCCAGCAGTTTTGGAGGTGCCGGGGCCAACGTCCTGACTTTC	CASSFGGAGANVLTF
TRBV20-1	NA	TRBJ2-1	TRBD1	TGCAGTGCTAGAGATACCGCAGGGGGATTCTTC	CSARDTAGGFF
TRBV14	NA	TRBJ2-7	NA	TGTGCCAGCAGCCAAGTTGCCCGGGGGACCTACGAGCAGTACTTC	CASSQVARGTYEQYF
TRBV19	few	TRBJ2-6	TRBD2	TGTGCCAGTAGCCGGGAGGGGACTGGGGCCAACGTCCTGACTTTC	CASSREGTGANVLTF
TRBV3-1/TRBV3-2	NA	TRBJ1-5	TRBD1	TGTGCCAGCAGTCTCGGACAGGGTCAGCCCCAGCATTTT	CASSLGQGQPQHF
TRBV2	NA	TRBJ1-4	NA	TGTGCCAGCAGGGCCTCCACTAATGAAAAACTGTTTTTT	CASRASTNEKLFF
TRBV9	NA	TRBJ2-2	NA	TGTGCCAGCAGCAGGGGTAGCGGGAACACCGGGGAGCTGTTTTTT	CASSRGSGNTGELFF
TRBV19	NA	TRBJ2-2	NA	TGTGCCAGTAGTCCCGGGGAGGACCTCGCGAACACCGGGGAGCTGTTTTTT	CASSPGEDLANTGELFF
TRBV5-4	NA	TRBJ1-6	NA	TGTGCCAGCAGTAAAGACACCTATAATTCACCCCTCCACTTT	CASSKDTYNSPLHF
TRBV7-9	NA	TRBJ2-7	TRBD2	TGTGCCAGCAGCCCAGGACTAGCGCCCTCCTACGAGCAGTACTTC	CASSPGLAPSYEQYF
TRBV28	NA	TRBJ1-3	NA	TGTGCCAGCAGCGGACTGGGGGCGGATGGAAACACCATATATTTT	CASSGLGADGNTIYF
TRBV4-1	NA	TRBJ2-7	TRBD2	TGCGCCAGCAGCCAAGCCGGCGGGGGTGGCCTCTACGAGCAGTACTTC	CASSQAGGGGLYEQYF
TRBV6-1	NA	TRBJ2-7	NA	TGTGCCAGCAGTGAAGGGGGCCAACCTACCTACGAGCAGTACTTC	CASSEGGQPTYEQYF
TRBV5-1	NA	TRBJ2-6	NA	TGCGCCAGCAGCTTGGAGGGGTTAGCTGGGGCCAACGTCCTGACTTTC	CASSLEGLAGANVLTF
TRBV3-1/TRBV3-2	NA	TRBJ1-5	NA	TGTGCCAGCAGCCCCAACGCAGGGCCCCAGCATTTT	CASSPNAGPQHF